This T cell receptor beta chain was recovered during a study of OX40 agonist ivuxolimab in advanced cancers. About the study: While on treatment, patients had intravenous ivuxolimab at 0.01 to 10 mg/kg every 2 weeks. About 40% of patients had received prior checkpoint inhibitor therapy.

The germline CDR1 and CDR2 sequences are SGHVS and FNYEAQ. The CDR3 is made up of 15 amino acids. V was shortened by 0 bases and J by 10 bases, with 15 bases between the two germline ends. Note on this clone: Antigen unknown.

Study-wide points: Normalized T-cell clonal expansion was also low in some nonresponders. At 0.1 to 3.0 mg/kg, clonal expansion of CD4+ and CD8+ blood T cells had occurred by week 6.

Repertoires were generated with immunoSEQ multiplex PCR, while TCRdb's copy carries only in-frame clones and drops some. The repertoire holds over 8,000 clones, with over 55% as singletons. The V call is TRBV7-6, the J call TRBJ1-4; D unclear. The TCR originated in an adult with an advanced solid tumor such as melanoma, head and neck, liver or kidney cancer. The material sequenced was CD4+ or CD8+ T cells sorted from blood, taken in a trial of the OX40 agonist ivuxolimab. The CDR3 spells CASSLARSPGGKLFF. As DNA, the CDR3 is TGTGCCAGCAGCTTAGCCCGATCCCCAGGCGGAAAACTGTTTTTT. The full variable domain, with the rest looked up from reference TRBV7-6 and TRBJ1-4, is GAGVSQSPRYKVTKRGQDVALRCDPISGHVSLYWYRQALGQGPEFLTYFNYEAQQDKSGLPNDRFSAERPEGSISTLTIQRTEQRDSAMYRCASSLARSPGGKLFFGSGTQLSVL.